This T cell receptor beta chain stems from a study of cytomegalovirus exposure and HLA in healthy donors (dated 2017 in TCRdb). For context, the study as a whole: According to a later analysis, the 120 or so validation repertoires were produced on the same platform as the 600 to 850 repertoires of the first cohort. The study was designed to test whether signatures of past pathogen exposure could be identified by cataloging public T cell receptors. Along with the roughly 670-subject first cohort, a separate validation cohort of over a hundred different subjects was used. To predict cytomegalovirus infection status, the study brought together high-throughput TCR immunosequencing, statistical association of individual TCRs with disease status, and machine learning. The full study reports these points: Most TCR sequences were observed very rarely across donors, whereas some public TCRs were present in many individuals. The classifier was reported to diagnose cytomegalovirus status with high specificity and sensitivity in both the original and validation cohorts. A later analysis found that TCRs clustered in the first cohort also tended to co-occur in the roughly 120 validation repertoires, with 94% of cluster scores above 0. The validation cohort had no HLA typing available for a later analysis, so co-occurrence within that cohort was assessed over all 130 or so repertoires. Three of the identified cytomegalovirus-associated TCR beta chains were confirmed in vitro to be specific for cytomegalovirus antigens. A total of 150 to 200 TCR beta chains were listed by the study as associated with cytomegalovirus. The authors suggested that the approach could potentially be generalized to other disease states and immunological phenotypes.

Libraries were made using the immunoSEQ multiplex PCR assay. Concerning the study's data processing: A statistical classification framework was built for diagnosing cytomegalovirus status from the catalog of TCR beta chain sequences. TCRdb obtained this table from immuneACCESS and retained in-frame rearrangements with V and J assigned. These tables miss some clones; where compared with another copy, unresolved V genes account for less than half of the shortfall, and the remainder is unexplained. That table supplies the V and J calls and clone size; D and trimming were determined from the DNA. This sample is represented by about 63,000 clones; roughly nine tenths of them were singletons. Of the sample, 1% to 1.5% is held by the ten largest clones. The donors belonged to the validation cohort of under 150 subjects, which was separate from the approximately 700-subject first cohort. V sheds 2 bases and J sheds 5 bases, leaving 18 bases between their ends. The germline V gene (reference sequence) sets CDR1 to SGHKS and CDR2 to YYEKEE. The CDR3 holds 16 amino acids from the cysteine to the phenylalanine. The kept DNA is CDR3 alone, 48 bases in frame from the first base.

On this clone: This clone's antigen is unknown. The input lacks base qualities; no much larger clone sits a single base away.

The sequenced sample was PBMCs. The TCR originated in a woman aged 18-29 years in good health and CMV-seronegative. The rearranged chain carries TRBV5-5 and TRBJ2-3; the D region possibly corresponds to TRBD2 (6 bases align). The DNA reads as follows: TGTGCCAGCAGCTTCCCCCGTGCGGGGTTTGAAGATACGCAGTATTTT. Its protein is CASSFPRAGFEDTQYF.